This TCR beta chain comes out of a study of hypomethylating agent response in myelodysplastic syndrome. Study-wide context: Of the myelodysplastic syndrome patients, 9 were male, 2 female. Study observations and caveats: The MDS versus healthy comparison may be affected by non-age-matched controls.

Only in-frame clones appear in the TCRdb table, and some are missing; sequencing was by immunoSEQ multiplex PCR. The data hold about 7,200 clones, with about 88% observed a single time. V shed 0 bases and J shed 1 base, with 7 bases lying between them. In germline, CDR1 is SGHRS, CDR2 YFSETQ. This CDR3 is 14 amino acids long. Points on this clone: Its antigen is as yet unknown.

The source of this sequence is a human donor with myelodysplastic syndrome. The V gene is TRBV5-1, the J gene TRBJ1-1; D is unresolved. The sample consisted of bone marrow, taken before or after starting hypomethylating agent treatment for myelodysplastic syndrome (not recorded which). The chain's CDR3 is CASSLVGPNTEAFF. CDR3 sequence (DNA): TGCGCCAGCAGCTTGGTTGGCCCGAACACTGAAGCTTTCTTT.